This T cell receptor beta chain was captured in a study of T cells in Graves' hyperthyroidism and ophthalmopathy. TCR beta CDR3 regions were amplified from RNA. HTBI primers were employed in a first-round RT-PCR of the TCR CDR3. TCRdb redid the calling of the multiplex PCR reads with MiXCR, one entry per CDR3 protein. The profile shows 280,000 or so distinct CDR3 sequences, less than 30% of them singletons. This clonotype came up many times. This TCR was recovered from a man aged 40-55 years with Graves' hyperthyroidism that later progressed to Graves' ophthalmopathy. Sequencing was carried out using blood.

The CDR3 DNA is TGTGCCAGCAGTTTGAGGCGGAACGGGGGGAGCTCCTACGAGCAGTACTTC. Residues: CASSLRRNGGSSYEQYF. The chain recombines TRBV28 with TRBJ2-7, with 7 bases matching TRBD2. CDR1 is MDHEN and CDR2 is SYDVKM in the germline V gene. This CDR3 is 17 amino acids long. The V and J ends lost 3 bases and 0 bases, in that order; junction bases with no gene match: 11.